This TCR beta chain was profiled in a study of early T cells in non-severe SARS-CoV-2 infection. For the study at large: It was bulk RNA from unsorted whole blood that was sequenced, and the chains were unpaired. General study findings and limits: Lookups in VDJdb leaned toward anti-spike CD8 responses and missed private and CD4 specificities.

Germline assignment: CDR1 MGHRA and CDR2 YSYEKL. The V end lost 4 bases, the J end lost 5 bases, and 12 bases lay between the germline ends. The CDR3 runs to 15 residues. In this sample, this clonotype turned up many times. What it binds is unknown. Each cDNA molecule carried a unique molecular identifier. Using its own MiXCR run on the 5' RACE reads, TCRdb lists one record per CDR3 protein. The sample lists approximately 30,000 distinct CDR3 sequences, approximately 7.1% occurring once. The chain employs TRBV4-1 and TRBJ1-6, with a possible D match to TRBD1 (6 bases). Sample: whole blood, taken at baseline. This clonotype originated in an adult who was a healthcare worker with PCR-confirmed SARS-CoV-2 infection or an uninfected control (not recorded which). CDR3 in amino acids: CASSPRQENNSPLHF. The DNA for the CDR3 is TGCGCCAGCAGCCCCAGACAGGAAAATAATTCACCCCTCCACTTT.